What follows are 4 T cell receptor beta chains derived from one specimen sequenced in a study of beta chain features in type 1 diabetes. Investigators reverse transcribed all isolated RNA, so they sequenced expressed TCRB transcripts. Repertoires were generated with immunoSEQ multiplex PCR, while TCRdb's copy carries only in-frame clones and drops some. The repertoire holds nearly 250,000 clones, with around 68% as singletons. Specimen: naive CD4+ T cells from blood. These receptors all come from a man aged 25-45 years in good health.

The CDR3 sequence is CAWSVTPSNQPQHF. The DNA for the CDR3 is TGTGCCTGGAGTGTCACGCCTAGCAATCAGCCCCAGCATTTT. The gene calls are TRBV30 and TRBJ1-5, with D hard to call. This CDR3 has 14 amino acids. The germline V gene encodes CDR1 GTSNPN and CDR2 SVGIG (reference sequence). V gave up 0 bases and J gave up 0 bases, with 6 bases separating them.

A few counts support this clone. CDR3 DNA: TGCGCCAGCAGTCAATCGAGGGCTGGGGGAGTTCCTTACAATGAGCAGTTCTTC. Its translation: CASSQSRAGGVPYNEQFF. The chain recombines TRBV23-1 with TRBJ2-1; D may match TRBD1 or TRBD2 (5 bases each). TRBV23-1 is labeled an ORF, and its function is uncertain. This CDR3 has 18 residues. Deletions cut 0 bases from V and 4 bases from J, with 19 bases between.

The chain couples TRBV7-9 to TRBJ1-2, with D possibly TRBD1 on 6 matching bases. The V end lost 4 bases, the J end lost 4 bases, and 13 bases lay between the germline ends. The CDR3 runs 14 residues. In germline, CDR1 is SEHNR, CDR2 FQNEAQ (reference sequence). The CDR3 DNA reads TGTGCCAGCAGCTCCCCGGACAGAGCCTATGGCTACACCTTC. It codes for CASSSPDRAYGYTF.

The CDR3 nucleotides are TGTGCCAGCAGCCCCCTAGGGGGGGCGCTTTACGAGCAGTACTTC. Translated, it gives CASSPLGGALYEQYF. V is TRBV7-2 and J is TRBJ2-7, with D possibly being TRBD2 (7 bases). The CDR3 loop spans 15 amino acids. Germline assignment: CDR1 SGHTA and CDR2 FQGNSA. V was pared by 5 bases and J by 4 bases, with 18 bases between.